This T cell receptor (beta chain) was recovered during a study of cytomegalovirus exposure and HLA in healthy donors. Study-wide background: The study's early data release held roughly 90 million unique TCRs from HLA-typed donors.

13 Jbeta primers and 60 Vbeta primers were used for the PCR. The repertoire was sequenced with immunoSEQ multiplex PCR; TCRdb's copy has only in-frame clones and lacks some. Of approximately 160,000 clones listed, about four fifths are singletons. Study results and caveats: Immune exposure information comprised only CMV serostatus. A later analysis associated 16,951 TCR beta sequences with HLA alleles at a 0.05 false discovery rate.

Notes on this clone: Its specificity is unknown.

Germline V gives CDR1 MNHEY, CDR2 SMNVEV (reference sequence). With 1 base clipped from V and 5 bases from J, the junction kept 13 bases outside the gene matches. The CDR3 has 19 residues. This chain joins TRBV27 and TRBJ2-1; 11 bases are shared with TRBD2. The sequencing sample was made of PBMCs. The origin of this receptor is a woman aged 50 to 65 in good health and CMV-seropositive. CDR3 nucleotides: TGTGCCAGCAGTTTATTCCCGGCGCTTAGCGGGGGGGCCAACAATGAGCAGTTCTTC. Its translation is CASSLFPALSGGANNEQFF.